This T cell receptor (beta chain) is from a study of blood T cells in healthy people across ages. The CDR3 covers 16 residues. Germline V CDR1 and CDR2: MNHEY, SVGAGI. About this clonotype itself: One end of the junction does not line up with germline, which may come from a read error.

A sample-barcoded 5' primer and a J-beta primer mix were used in a second PCR of roughly 7 to 11 cycles. TCRdb used MiXCR to reprocess the 5' RACE reads, holding one entry per CDR3 protein. The sample has approximately 670,000 distinct CDR3 sequences, 40% to 50% seen once. Total RNA extraction produced at least 6 micrograms (per sample) for the study. Source material: blood. The sequence came from a man older than 75 in good health. The chain uses TRBV6-5 and TRBJ1-6, with D perhaps TRBD1 (5 bases). This chain's CDR3 is CASSHSGRSYNSPLHF. As DNA, the CDR3 is TGTGCCAGCAGTCACTCAGGGCGCTCCTATAATTCACCCCTCCACTTT.